The rows below give T cell receptor beta chains drawn from one sample of a study of vaccination effects on CD4 cells after COVID-19. This table comes from immunoSEQ multiplex PCR, and its TCRdb copy is limited to in-frame clones, with some not included. The table lists tens of thousands of clones, 70% to 90% of them singletons. What these receptors recognize is not known. Material: CD4+ T cells from PBMCs cultured with HCoV-229E spike peptides, obtained after COVID-19 vaccination. These receptors were taken from a human donor who received a COVID-19 vaccine. Each CDR3 is given with its conserved first and last residue. The D gene is left open where the match is weak. Not every row has a clone size; where given, it reads once, few, many or a size class.

D gene	J gene	clone size	V gene	CDR3 protein	CDR3 DNA
TRBD1	TRBJ2-1	.	TRBV7-2	CASSLAGTGVGEQFF	TGTGCCAGCAGCTTAGCAGGGACAGGGGTTGGGGAGCAGTTCTTC
.	TRBJ1-6	.	TRBV19	CASGPHSPLHF	TGTGCCAGTGGCCCCCATTCACCCCTCCACTTT
.	TRBJ2-5	.	TRBV3-1/TRBV3-2	CASSPGLQETQYF	TGTGCCAGCAGCCCGGGGCTTCAAGAGACCCAGTACTTC
TRBD2	TRBJ2-1	.	TRBV6-5	CASNLAGGRGEQFF	TGTGCCAGCAACTTAGCGGGGGGGCGTGGGGAGCAGTTCTTC
.	TRBJ1-1	.	TRBV2	CASSVYRRNTEAFF	TGTGCCAGCAGTGTATACAGAAGAAACACTGAAGCTTTCTTT
TRBD1	TRBJ1-6	.	TRBV5-5	CASSSPGQGDSPLHF	TGTGCCAGCAGCTCCCCGGGACAGGGTGATTCACCCCTCCACTTT
.	TRBJ1-2	.	TRBV27	CASSLKGVYGYTF	TGTGCCAGCAGTTTAAAGGGGGTCTATGGCTACACCTTC
.	TRBJ2-1	.	TRBV5-1	CASSLQGSYNEQFF	TGCGCCAGCAGCTTACAGGGATCCTACAATGAGCAGTTCTTC
.	TRBJ1-2	few	TRBV14	CASSQDGVYGYTF	TGTGCCAGCAGCCAAGACGGCGTCTATGGCTACACCTTC
.	TRBJ2-3	few	TRBV19	CASSIRRTVELDTQYF	TGTGCCAGTAGTATTAGGCGGACGGTCGAACTAGATACGCAGTATTTT
.	TRBJ2-3	.	TRBV9	CASSVSQGTDTQYF	TGTGCCAGCAGCGTATCCCAGGGAACAGATACGCAGTATTTT
.	TRBJ1-4	.	TRBV25-1	CASSHRTLGDEKLFF	TGTGCCAGCAGTCACCGGACCCTAGGGGATGAAAAACTGTTTTTT
TRBD2	TRBJ2-5	.	TRBV5-5	CASSLWTSGDETQYF	TGTGCCAGCAGCCTTTGGACTAGCGGGGACGAGACCCAGTACTTC